This T cell receptor (beta chain) derives from a study of cytomegalovirus exposure and HLA in healthy donors. Findings and caveats of the study: Confirmation in vitro established that a few CMV-associated chains were specific for CMV antigens. About 180 TCR beta chains were listed as cytomegalovirus-associated.

Deletions cut 8 bases from V and 12 bases from J, with 16 bases between. Looked up from germline, CDR1 is MNHNS and CDR2 is SASEGT. CDR3 length: 12 residues. The donors were members of the validation cohort, which comprised 120 subjects and was separate from the first cohort of some 680 subjects. Comment on this clone: Its cognate antigen is unknown.

TCRdb's copy holds only in-frame clones and misses some; the assay was immunoSEQ multiplex PCR. The table lists a few hundred thousand clones, approximately 80% of them singletons. The rearrangement uses TRBV6-1 and TRBJ1-4; no firm D call. Sequenced: PBMCs. The receptor comes from a woman aged 25-40 years in good health and CMV-seropositive. The CDR3 region is CASGPLNRELFF. The CDR3, as DNA: TGTGCCAGCGGACCATTAAATAGGGAACTGTTTTTT.